The sequence of this TCR beta chain was determined in a study of T and B cells in COVID-19 patients. Study-level background: Median age was about 30 years in the recovered cohort and 67 years in the active-infection cohort.

Broader study findings: Patients with COVID-19 reportedly showed strongly skewed T cell receptor beta variable and joining gene usage.

Each TRB amplification used about 250-550 ng of genomic DNA from blood. With regard to this clonotype: The antigen remains unidentified.

Multiplex PCR with BIOMED2 TRB-A/B primer pools amplified TRB rearrangements. Each CDR3 protein is one row after TCRdb ran MiXCR on the multiplex PCR reads. The data contain around 21,000 distinct CDR3 sequences, over 25% of them seen just once; the ten biggest clones take up 2% to 2.5%. V lost 5 bases and J lost 0, with 9 bases in between. Germline values: CDR1 MNHNS, CDR2 SASEGT. The CDR3 loop spans 14 amino acids. This clonotype originated in a human donor who had recovered from COVID-19. Material: blood. The chain carries TRBV6-1 and TRBJ2-3; tentatively, D is TRBD2 (5 bases). CDR3 sequence reads: CASSWRSSTDTQYF. As DNA, the CDR3 is TGTGCCAGCAGTTGGAGGTCTAGCACAGATACGCAGTATTTT.